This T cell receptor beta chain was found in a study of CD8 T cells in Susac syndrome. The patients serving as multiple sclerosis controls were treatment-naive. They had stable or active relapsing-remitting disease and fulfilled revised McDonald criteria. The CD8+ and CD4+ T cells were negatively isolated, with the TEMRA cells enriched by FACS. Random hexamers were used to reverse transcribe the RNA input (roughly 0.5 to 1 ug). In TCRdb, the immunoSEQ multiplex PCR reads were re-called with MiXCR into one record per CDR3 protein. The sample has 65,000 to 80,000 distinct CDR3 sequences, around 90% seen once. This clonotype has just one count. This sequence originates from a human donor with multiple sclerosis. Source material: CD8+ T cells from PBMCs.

The CDR3 DNA follows: TGTGCCAGCAGCCAAGACGTCCTCCCTTACGAGCAGTACTTC. As protein: CASSQDVLPYEQYF. The chain employs TRBV14 and TRBJ2-7; D unclear. This CDR3 contains 14 residues. Between the trimmed V and J ends, which lost 0 bases and 4 bases, there was a span of 10 bases. Per the germline V gene, CDR1 is SGHDN and CDR2 is FVKESK.